These T cell receptor beta chains were read from a single sample in a study of shared clonotypes between healthy human individuals. Only in-frame clones appear in the TCRdb table, and some are missing; sequencing was by immunoSEQ multiplex PCR. The sample carries some 2 million clones, 85% to 95% recorded once. The sample comprised naive CD8+ T cells sorted from blood. These receptors all stem from a man younger than 35 in good health. CDR3s include the opening cysteine and the closing phenylalanine or tryptophan. A D gene is named only where the DNA matches it firmly. The size entry is marked missing in some rows and otherwise reads once, few, many or a size class.

>TRBJ1-4|.|.|TRBV11-3
CASSQGLLFNEKLFF
TGTGCCAGCAGCCAGGGGCTGCTTTTTAATGAAAAACTGTTTTTT
>TRBJ1-2|.|TRBD1|TRBV7-6
CASSLTGGHGYTF
TGTGCCAGCAGCTTAACAGGGGGGCATGGCTACACCTTC
>TRBJ2-3|.|.|TRBV7-3
CASSAQVADTQYF
TGTGCCAGCAGCGCACAGGTGGCAGATACGCAGTATTTT
>TRBJ2-7|.|.|TRBV4-1
CASRPWAVNPSKQYF
TGCGCCAGCAGGCCGTGGGCCGTTAATCCTTCTAAGCAGTACTTC
>TRBJ2-1|.|.|TRBV9
CASRGVEAVQFF
TGTGCCAGCAGGGGGGTAGAAGCGGTGCAGTTCTTC
>TRBJ1-6|.|.|TRBV6-5
CASRSGDDNSPLHF
TGTGCCAGCAGATCAGGGGATGATAATTCACCCCTCCACTTT
>TRBJ2-6|.|.|TRBV10-3
CAISDPDSGATGANVLTF
TGTGCCATCAGTGACCCCGATTCGGGTGCAACTGGGGCCAACGTCCTGACTTTC
>TRBJ2-7|.|.|TRBV7-9
CASSSPDRHSYEQYF
TGTGCCAGCAGCTCTCCAGACAGGCACTCCTACGAGCAGTACTTC
>TRBJ2-3|.|.|TRBV10-1
CASSESNEGLEADTQYF
TGCGCCAGCAGTGAGTCGAACGAGGGGCTTGAAGCAGATACGCAGTATTTT
>TRBJ1-5|once|.|TRBV28
CASSRRQVDQPQHF
TGTGCCAGCAGCCGCCGACAGGTTGACCAGCCCCAGCATTTT
>TRBJ1-1|.|TRBD1|TRBV6-6
CASSYMGQGNTEAFF
TGTGCCAGCAGTTACATGGGACAGGGGAACACTGAAGCTTTCTTT
>TRBJ2-7|.|TRBD1|TRBV2
CASIEIGTGGYEQYF
TGTGCCAGCATAGAGATCGGGACAGGAGGCTACGAGCAGTACTTC
>TRBJ2-1|.|.|TRBV30
CAWSLGVLNYNEQFF
TGTGCCTGGAGTTTGGGAGTATTAAATTACAATGAGCAGTTCTTC
>TRBJ2-1|.|.|TRBV10-2
CASSESRQNNEQFF
TGCGCCAGCAGTGAGTCGCGGCAGAACAATGAGCAGTTCTTC
>TRBJ2-3|.|.|TRBV5-1
CASSPIISRDTQYF
TGCGCCAGCAGCCCGATTATCAGTCGCGATACGCAGTATTTT
>TRBJ2-5|.|.|TRBV27
CASSLSSGEETQYF
TGTGCCAGCAGTTTATCGTCGGGGGAAGAGACCCAGTACTTC
>TRBJ2-3|.|.|TRBV27
CASAYSPSTDTQYF
TGTGCCAGCGCTTATTCCCCGAGCACAGATACGCAGTATTTT
>TRBJ2-1|.|.|TRBV7-9
CASTQPTTVYNEQFF
TGTGCCAGCACCCAACCCACGACGGTTTACAATGAGCAGTTCTTC
>TRBJ1-1|.|.|TRBV13
CASSLGRENTEAFF
TGTGCCAGCAGCTTAGGCAGAGAGAACACTGAAGCTTTCTTT
>TRBJ2-5|once|TRBD2|TRBV7-9
CASSWLAGGRETQYF
TGTGCCAGCAGCTGGCTAGCGGGGGGCCGGGAGACCCAGTACTTC
>TRBJ2-3|.|.|TRBV29-1
CSVVGGQIDTQYF
TGCAGCGTTGTGGGGGGCCAAATAGATACGCAGTATTTT
>TRBJ2-5|.|.|TRBV6-5
CASSYLSSQETQYF
TGTGCCAGCAGTTACTTATCCTCCCAAGAGACCCAGTACTTC
>TRBJ1-5|.|.|TRBV21-1
CASGWEGRSNQPQHF
TGTGCCAGCGGGTGGGAGGGTCGCAGCAATCAGCCCCAGCATTTT
>TRBJ2-1|.|.|TRBV6-6
CASSSSTAYNEQFF
TGTGCCAGCAGCTCGTCGACAGCTTACAATGAGCAGTTCTTC
>TRBJ2-5|.|TRBD2|TRBV11-1
CASSSVSGGWETQYF
TGTGCCAGCAGCTCCGTTAGCGGGGGGTGGGAGACCCAGTACTTC
>TRBJ1-2|.|.|TRBV5-6
CASSAQDYGYTF
TGTGCCAGCAGCGCTCAGGACTATGGCTACACCTTC
>TRBJ2-3|.|.|TRBV7-9
CASSLVAGESTDTQYF
TGTGCCAGCAGCTTAGTGGCAGGGGAAAGCACAGATACGCAGTATTTT
>TRBJ2-7|.|TRBD2|TRBV13
CASSLAGGLSSYEQYF
TGTGCCAGCAGCTTAGCGGGAGGACTAAGCTCCTACGAGCAGTACTTC
>TRBJ2-2|.|.|TRBV30
CAWSVTGELFF
TGTGCCTGGAGTGTTACCGGGGAGCTGTTTTTT
>TRBJ2-7|.|.|TRBV28
CASSLHEGLSYEQYF
TGTGCCAGCAGTTTACACGAGGGGCTCTCCTACGAGCAGTACTTC
>TRBJ2-3|.|.|TRBV9
CASSVVEMSTDTQYF
TGTGCCAGCAGCGTAGTAGAGATGAGCACAGATACGCAGTATTTT
>TRBJ2-3|.|TRBD2|TRBV9
CASSQRGSPSTDTQYF
TGTGCCAGCAGCCAGCGGGGATCTCCTAGCACAGATACGCAGTATTTT
>TRBJ2-1|.|.|TRBV27
CASSLIGGRAEQFF
TGTGCCAGCAGTTTAATAGGGGGGCGTGCTGAGCAGTTCTTC
>TRBJ2-3|.|TRBD2|TRBV11-1
CASSLSLAGVGDTQYF
TGTGCCAGCAGCTTGTCCCTAGCGGGGGTAGGGGATACGCAGTATTTT
>TRBJ2-1|.|TRBD1|TRBV5-4
CASRDGQGDNEQFF
TGTGCCAGCAGGGATGGACAGGGGGACAATGAGCAGTTCTTC
>TRBJ1-1|.|.|TRBV7-8
CASSLVRQLNTEAFF
TGTGCCAGCAGCTTAGTACGGCAGCTCAACACTGAAGCTTTCTTT
>TRBJ1-1|.|TRBD1|TRBV5-4
CASSPPGQLNTEAFF
TGTGCCAGCAGCCCGCCGGGACAGTTGAACACTGAAGCTTTCTTT
>TRBJ2-5|.|.|TRBV9
CASSVAREETQYF
TGTGCCAGCAGCGTGGCCAGGGAAGAGACCCAGTACTTC
>TRBJ2-7|.|.|TRBV6-5
CASSYSTPSYEQYF
TGTGCCAGCAGTTACTCGACACCTTCCTACGAGCAGTACTTC
>TRBJ1-2|.|TRBD1|TRBV7-8
CASSPPLGQGVIWGYGYTF
TGTGCCAGCAGTCCCCCGTTGGGACAGGGGGTTATCTGGGGCTATGGCTACACCTTC
>TRBJ2-7|.|TRBD2|TRBV4-1
CASSPGGLAGGPYEQYF
TGCGCCAGCAGCCCAGGCGGCCTAGCGGGAGGGCCGTACGAGCAGTACTTC